The clone carrying this T cell receptor (beta chain) was picked up a small number of times. Its antigen is not identified. The sample is drawn from a study of T cell repertoires in cytomegalovirus infection. Overall study: Through public TCR beta signatures, both CMV infection and matching HLA type were indicated.

A single record per CDR3 protein comes from TCRdb applying MiXCR to the reads. The table lists fewer than 850,000 distinct CDR3 sequences, 25% to 35% of them singletons. Trimming cost V 4 bases and J 8 bases; bases outside gene matches: 12. In germline, CDR1 is SGHKS, CDR2 YYEKEE (reference sequence). There are 15 residues in the CDR3. Study conclusions and caveats: Identification of carriers of CMV plus the relevant HLA was performed using cumulative public TCR beta family frequency. HLA-C-restricted CMV clonotypes gave the most frequent clonotype in two of eight donors.

The receptor comes from a human donor in good health (CMV status not recorded). Some clones in this sample may be carry-over from other donors' samples. The rearrangement uses TRBV5-5 and TRBJ1-2; TRBD1 agrees at 9 bases. Sequenced here: cultured CD8+ T cells from PBMCs, sampled from culture after CMV antigen stimulation. CDR3 loop: CASSVRDRDYTGYTF. CDR3 in DNA: TGTGCCAGCAGCGTCCGGGACAGGGACTATACGGGCTACACCTTC.